This T cell receptor (beta chain) was recorded in a study of blood T cell repertoires in COVID-19. Across the study: Samples of COVID-19 (acute and convalescent) were obtained from the United States, Italy and Spain. PBMCs, B-cell-depleted T cells, or T cells provided the cDNA or gDNA that made up the material.

The CDR3 is made up of 15 amino acids. The V gene end was trimmed by 4 bases and the J gene end by 3 bases; junction bases not matched to a gene: 7. In germline, CDR1 is SGHNT, CDR2 YYREEE (reference sequence). In the authors' methods: Researchers report that nucleated cell counts were estimated from reference gene primer amplification. Clones were read by immunoSEQ multiplex PCR, and TCRdb kept only the in-frame ones, dropping some. V and J calls and clone size follow that table, whereas D and trimming were derived from the DNA. The sample shows 210,000 or so clones, about nine tenths of them seen only once.

The sequence derives from a man in his fifties with acute or convalescent COVID-19. V usage is TRBV5-4 and J usage is TRBJ1-2; 9 nucleotides line up with TRBD1. The specimen was peripheral blood. CDR3 region: CASSNRDRAYYGYTF. In DNA form, the CDR3 reads TGTGCCAGCAGCAATAGGGACAGGGCCTACTATGGCTACACCTTC. The whole variable domain, filled in from reference TRBV5-4 and TRBJ1-2, reads ETGVTQSPTHLIKTRGQQVTLRCSSQSGHNTVSWYQQALGQGPQFIFQYYREEENGRGNFPPRFSGLQFPNYSSELNVNALELDDSALYLCASSNRDRAYYGYTFGSGTRLTVV.